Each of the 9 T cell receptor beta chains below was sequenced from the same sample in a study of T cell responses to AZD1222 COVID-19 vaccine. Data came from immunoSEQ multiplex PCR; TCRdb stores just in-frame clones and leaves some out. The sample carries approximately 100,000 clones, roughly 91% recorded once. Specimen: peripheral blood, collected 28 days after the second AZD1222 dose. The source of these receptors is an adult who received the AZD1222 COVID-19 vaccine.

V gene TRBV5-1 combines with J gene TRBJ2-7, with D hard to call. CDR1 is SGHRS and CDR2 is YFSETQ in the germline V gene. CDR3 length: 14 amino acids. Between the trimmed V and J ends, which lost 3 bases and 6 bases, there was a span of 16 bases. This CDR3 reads CASSSLTSNSEQYF. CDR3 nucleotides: TGCGCCAGCAGCTCCCTCACCAGCAACTCCGAGCAGTACTTC. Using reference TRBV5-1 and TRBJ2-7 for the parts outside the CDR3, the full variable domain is KAGVTQTPRYLIKTRGQQVTLSCSPISGHRSVSWYQQTPGQGLQFLFEYFSETQRNKGNFPGRFSGRQFSNSRSEMNVSTLELGDSALYLCASSSLTSNSEQYFGPGTRLTVT.

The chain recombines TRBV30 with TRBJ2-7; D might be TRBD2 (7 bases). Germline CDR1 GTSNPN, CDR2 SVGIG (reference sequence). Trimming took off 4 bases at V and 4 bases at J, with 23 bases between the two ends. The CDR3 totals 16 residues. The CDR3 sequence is CAWKLNGGGAHYEQYF. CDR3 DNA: TGTGCCTGGAAGTTAAATGGCGGGGGCGCCCATTACGAGCAGTACTTC.

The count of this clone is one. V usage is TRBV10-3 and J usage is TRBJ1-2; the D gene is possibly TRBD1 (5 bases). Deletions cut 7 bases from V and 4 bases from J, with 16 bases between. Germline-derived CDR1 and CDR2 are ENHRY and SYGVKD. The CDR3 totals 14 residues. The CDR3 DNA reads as TGTGCCATCACGTTGGGGGGTATTGGCTATGGCTACACCTTC. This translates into CAITLGGIGYGYTF.

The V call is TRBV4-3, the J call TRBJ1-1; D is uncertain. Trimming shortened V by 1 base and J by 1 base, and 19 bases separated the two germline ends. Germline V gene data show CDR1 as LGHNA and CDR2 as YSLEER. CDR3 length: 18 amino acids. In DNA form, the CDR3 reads TGCGCCAGCAGCCAAGGTCGGATTGGGCCGACTAGGAACACTGAAGCTTTCTTT. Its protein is CASSQGRIGPTRNTEAFF.

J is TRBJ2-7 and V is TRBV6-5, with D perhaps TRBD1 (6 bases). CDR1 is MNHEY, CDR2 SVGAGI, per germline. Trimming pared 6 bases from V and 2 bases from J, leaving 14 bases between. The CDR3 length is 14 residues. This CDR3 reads CASRTGRGTYEQYF. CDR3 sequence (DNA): TGTGCCAGCAGGACAGGACGAGGGACCTACGAGCAGTACTTC.

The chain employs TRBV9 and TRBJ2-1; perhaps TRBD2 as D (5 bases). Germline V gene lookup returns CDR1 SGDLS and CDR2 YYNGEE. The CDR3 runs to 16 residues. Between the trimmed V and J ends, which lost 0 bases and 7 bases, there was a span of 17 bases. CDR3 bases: TGTGCCAGCAGCGTAGGTAACAGCGTCACGGGGAATGAGCAGTTCTTC. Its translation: CASSVGNSVTGNEQFF.

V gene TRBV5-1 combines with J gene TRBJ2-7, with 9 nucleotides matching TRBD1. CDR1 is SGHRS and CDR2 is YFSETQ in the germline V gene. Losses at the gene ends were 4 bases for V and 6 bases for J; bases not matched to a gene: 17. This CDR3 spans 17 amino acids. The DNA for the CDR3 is TGCGCCAGCAGCCCAGATGGGACAGGGAACCCACCGACCGAGCAGTACTTC. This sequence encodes CASSPDGTGNPPTEQYF.

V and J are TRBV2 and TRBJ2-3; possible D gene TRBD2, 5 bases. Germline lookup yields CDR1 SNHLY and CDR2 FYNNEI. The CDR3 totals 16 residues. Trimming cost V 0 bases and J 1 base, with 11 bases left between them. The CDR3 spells CASSEARAGGTDTQYF. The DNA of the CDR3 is TGTGCCAGCAGTGAAGCGAGGGCCGGGGGCACAGATACGCAGTATTTT.

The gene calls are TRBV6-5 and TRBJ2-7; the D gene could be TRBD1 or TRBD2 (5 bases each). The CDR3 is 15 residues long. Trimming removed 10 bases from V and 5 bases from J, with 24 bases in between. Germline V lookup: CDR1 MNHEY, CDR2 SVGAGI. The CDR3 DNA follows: TGTGCCACTCACCCCGGGACCACCAAGGGGCACGAGCAGTACTTC. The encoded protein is CATHPGTTKGHEQYF.